This entry lists 24 T cell receptor beta chains sequenced from one sample in a study of blood T cell repertoires in COVID-19. TCRdb keeps only in-frame clones here, not all; method: immunoSEQ multiplex PCR. In the table there are 110,000 to 150,000 clones, 75% to 85% of which are singletons. The sequenced material came from peripheral blood. The receptors here all came from a man aged 60 to 75 with acute or convalescent COVID-19.

The genes are TRBV2 and TRBJ2-1, with D possibly matching TRBD2 (5 bases). V was pared by 7 bases and J by 5 bases, with 9 bases between. Germline-derived CDR1 and CDR2 are SNHLY and FYNNEI. CDR3 length: 12 amino acids. CDR3 bases: TGTGCCAGCATTACTAGTCACAATGAGCAGTTCTTC. It codes for CASITSHNEQFF. The full variable domain, rest sourced from reference TRBV2 and TRBJ2-1, is EPEVTQTPSHQVTQMGQEVILRCVPISNHLYFYWYRQILGQKVEFLVSFYNNEISEKSEIFDDQFSVERPDGSNFTLKIRSTKLEDSAMYFCASITSHNEQFFGPGTRLTVL.

This chain connects TRBV5-5 to TRBJ2-3; possibly TRBD1 for D (5 bases). Trimming shortened V by 6 bases and J by 4 bases, and 15 bases separated the two germline ends. The CDR3 spans 14 residues. The germline V gene has CDR1 SGHKS and CDR2 YYEKEE (reference sequence). The CDR3 coding sequence is TGTGCCAGCACACGACAGTGGAACCCAGATACGCAGTATTTT. Translated, it gives CASTRQWNPDTQYF.

The chain carries TRBV12-3 or TRBV12-4 and TRBJ2-4, with D perhaps matching TRBD2 (6 bases). Between the trimmed V and J ends, which lost 5 bases and 6 bases, there was a span of 11 bases. The CDR3 length is 13 residues. CDR3 DNA sequence: TGTGCCAGCAGTCCCATGGGGGGAAACATTCAGTACTTC. This codes for CASSPMGGNIQYF.

There are a few counts of this clone. This rearrangement joins TRBV28 to TRBJ2-3; TRBD1 aligns across 8 bases. The CDR3 loop spans 14 amino acids. Per the germline V gene, CDR1 is MDHEN and CDR2 is SYDVKM. Trimming at V came to 4 bases and at J to 6 bases, leaving 6 bases not matched to a gene. In nucleotides, the CDR3 is TGTGCCAGCAGTTCTCCGGGACAGGTCGATACGCAGTATTTT. Protein product: CASSSPGQVDTQYF.

This clone has only a few counts. This sequence joins TRBV5-1 and TRBJ1-6; 8 positions agree with TRBD1. Germline loops: CDR1 SGHRS, CDR2 YFSETQ. V was pared by 1 base and J by 9 bases, with 6 bases of the junction left unmatched. There are 15 residues in the CDR3. The CDR3 DNA is TGCGCCAGCAGCTTGCCAGGGGGCGGAAGTTCACCCCTCCACTTT. Translated: CASSLPGGGSSPLHF.

The rearrangement joins TRBV28 to TRBJ1-6, with a possible D match to TRBD1 (6 bases). Germline V CDR1 and CDR2: MDHEN, SYDVKM. V gave up 2 bases and J gave up 8 bases, with 16 bases separating them. This CDR3 is 16 amino acids long. CDR3 nucleotide sequence: TGTGCCAGCAGTTTAGACAGGCCCCTGAGGGATTCACCCCTCCACTTT. Residues: CASSLDRPLRDSPLHF.

This chain joins TRBV12-3 or TRBV12-4 and TRBJ2-1; D gene ambiguous. This CDR3 contains 11 residues. Deletions cut 7 bases from V and 4 bases from J, with 5 bases between. The chain's CDR3 is CASTLYNEQFF. The DNA of the CDR3 is TGTGCCAGCACCCTATACAATGAGCAGTTCTTC.

The rearrangement uses TRBV11-2 and TRBJ2-5, with D perhaps TRBD1 (6 bases). V lost 5 bases, J lost 1 base, and 8 bases lay in between. This CDR3 has 13 residues. Germline CDR1 SGHAT, CDR2 FQNNGV. As DNA, the CDR3 is TGTGCCAGCAGCCCAGGGGCCCAAGAGACCCAGTACTTC. This codes for CASSPGAQETQYF. The complete variable domain, with remaining parts taken from reference TRBV11-2 and TRBJ2-5, reads EAGVAQSPRYKIIEKRQSVAFWCNPISGHATLYWYQQILGQGPKLLIQFQNNGVVDDSQLPKDRFSAERLKGVDSTLKIQPAKLEDSAVYLCASSPGAQETQYFGPGTRLLVL.

The chain joins TRBV28 to TRBJ2-4, with no clear D. Deletions cut 1 base from V and 7 bases from J, with 11 bases between. This CDR3 has 14 residues. CDR1 and CDR2 (germline): MDHEN, SYDVKM. As DNA, the CDR3 is TGTGCCAGCAGTTTATTAGCCTTCGGTAACATTCAGTACTTC. Amino acids: CASSLLAFGNIQYF.

This clone has only one observation. The chain joins TRBV5-1 to TRBJ1-1; 7 positions agree with TRBD1. Losses at the gene ends were 3 bases for V and 10 bases for J; bases not matched to a gene: 6. The CDR3 sequence is 12 residues long. Germline values: CDR1 SGHRS, CDR2 YFSETQ. Here the CDR3 reads CASSSTGASAFF. In DNA form, the CDR3 reads TGCGCCAGCAGCTCAACAGGGGCGTCAGCTTTCTTT.

V and J are TRBV5-1 and TRBJ1-3; 11 positions agree with TRBD1. V lost 7 bases to trimming and J lost 7 bases; unmatched junction nucleotides: 13. CDR1 is SGHRS and CDR2 is YFSETQ in the germline V gene. The CDR3 extends over 16 amino acids. DNA of the CDR3: TGCGCCAGCGCACTTTCCGGGACAGGGGGTCTGAACACCATATATTTT. Its translation: CASALSGTGGLNTIYF. The variable domain in full, completed from reference TRBV5-1 and TRBJ1-3, reads KAGVTQTPRYLIKTRGQQVTLSCSPISGHRSVSWYQQTPGQGLQFLFEYFSETQRNKGNFPGRFSGRQFSNSRSEMNVSTLELGDSALYLCASALSGTGGLNTIYFGEGSWLTVV.

The gene calls are TRBV3-1 (or the pseudogene TRBV3-2) and TRBJ1-3, with a possible D match to TRBD1 (6 bases). The CDR3 consists of 17 residues. The V end was cut by 2 bases, the J end by 4 bases, with 18 bases between. Germline V lookup: CDR1 LGHDT, CDR2 YNNKEL (reference sequence). As DNA, the CDR3 is TGTGCCAGCAGCCAAATCCTCGGGGGGGCGCGAGGAAACACCATATATTTT. This sequence encodes CASSQILGGARGNTIYF.

This chain connects TRBV5-1 to TRBJ2-1, with 11 nucleotides matching TRBD2. Germline-derived CDR1 and CDR2 are SGHRS and YFSETQ. The CDR3 is 15 amino acids. After removal of 4 bases from V and 4 bases from J, the junction contained 4 bases not matched to a gene. CDR3 nucleotides: TGCGCCAGCAGCGATCCTAGCGGGGGGTACAATGAGCAGTTCTTC. Translating gives CASSDPSGGYNEQFF.

This clone was seen a handful of times. The V call is TRBV19, the J call TRBJ1-2; TRBD1 aligns across 10 bases. V trimming: 5 bases; J trimming: 4 bases; junction bases outside the gene matches: 4. CDR1 is LNHDA, CDR2 SQIVND, per germline (reference sequence). CDR3 size: 14 residues. CDR3 nucleotides: TGTGCCAGTAGTGTGACAGGGGGCAGCTATGGCTACACCTTC. This translates into CASSVTGGSYGYTF.

V usage is TRBV7-9 and J usage is TRBJ2-5, with D perhaps matching TRBD1 (6 bases). CDR1 and CDR2 (germline): SEHNR, FQNEAQ (reference sequence). V dropped 6 bases and J dropped 0 bases, with 8 bases sitting between them. The CDR3 loop spans 13 amino acids. Here the CDR3 DNA reads TGTGCCAGCAGACGACAGGACCAAGAGACCCAGTACTTC. It specifies CASRRQDQETQYF.

The table lists this clone with a count of one. The chain joins TRBV27 to TRBJ1-3; no firm D call. Per the germline V gene, CDR1 is MNHEY and CDR2 is SMNVEV (reference sequence). CDR3 length: 19 amino acids. The germline V and J ends were trimmed by 3 bases and 0 bases, with 21 bases remaining between them. The CDR3 DNA sequence: TGTGCCAGCAGTTTCAGTCGGGTTTCAAGAAGTACCTCTGGAAACACCATATATTTT. It specifies CASSFSRVSRSTSGNTIYF.

The CDR3 loop is CASTSAKGCTGELFF. CDR3 DNA sequence: TGCGCCAGCACTTCCGCTAAGGGGTGCACCGGGGAGCTGTTTTTT. The chain is built from TRBV23-1 and TRBJ2-2; TRBD1 might be the D (5 bases). TRBV23-1 is recorded as an ORF, its role being uncertain. Trimming removed 7 bases at V and 4 bases at J, with 16 bases between. CDR3 length: 15 residues.

The gene calls are TRBV12-5 and TRBJ2-1; perhaps TRBD1 as D (6 bases). CDR1 LGHNT and CDR2 FRNRAP come from the germline V gene. The CDR3 loop spans 16 amino acids. Trimming took 5 bases from V and 3 from J, leaving 17 bases between them. CDR3 in amino acids: CASGPGQQGYYNEQFF. As DNA, the CDR3 is TGTGCTAGTGGTCCTGGACAGCAAGGCTACTACAATGAGCAGTTCTTC.

The rearrangement uses TRBV4-1 and TRBJ2-1; perhaps TRBD1 as D (5 bases). The CDR3 runs 14 residues. V lost 1 base and J 9 bases, leaving 13 bases between the germline ends. Looked up from germline, CDR1 is MGHRA and CDR2 is YSYEKL. CDR3 sequence (DNA): TGCGCCAGCAGCCAAGGATGGGGCTTCGGTGAGCAGTTCTTC. It specifies CASSQGWGFGEQFF.

The table lists this clone with a count of one. The chain couples TRBV28 to TRBJ2-3, with D possibly matching TRBD2 (6 bases). The CDR3 consists of 16 residues. Germline lookup yields CDR1 MDHEN and CDR2 SYDVKM. Trimming cost V 6 bases and J 0 bases, with 16 bases left between them. CDR3 DNA sequence: TGTGCCAGCAGGGGAGCTCGGGCGGGGAGCACAGATACGCAGTATTTT. Translating gives CASRGARAGSTDTQYF.

J is TRBJ1-2 and V is TRBV11-2; perhaps TRBD1 as D (6 bases). CDR3 length: 13 amino acids. Germline V gene lookup returns CDR1 SGHAT and CDR2 FQNNGV. V lost 2 bases, J lost 4 bases, and 8 bases lay in between. DNA of the CDR3: TGTGCCAGCAGCTTACAGGGGATCTATGGCTACACCTTC. Encoded protein: CASSLQGIYGYTF. Combining the CDR3 with reference TRBV11-2 and TRBJ1-2 gives the whole variable domain EAGVAQSPRYKIIEKRQSVAFWCNPISGHATLYWYQQILGQGPKLLIQFQNNGVVDDSQLPKDRFSAERLKGVDSTLKIQPAKLEDSAVYLCASSLQGIYGYTFGSGTRLTVV.

This clone has more than one count but fewer than ten. The J gene is TRBJ2-7, the V gene TRBV27; 10 bases line up with TRBD2. Germline V gene sequence: CDR1 MNHEY, CDR2 SMNVEV (reference sequence). V lost 2 bases to trimming and J lost 4 bases; unmatched junction nucleotides: 8. The CDR3 has 16 amino acids. The DNA of the CDR3 is TGTGCCAGCAGTTTAGCGCTAGCGGGAGTCCCTTACGAGCAGTACTTC. It specifies CASSLALAGVPYEQYF.

The CDR3 region has the DNA TGTGCCAGCAGCCTTACCGGGACTAGCGGCTATGAGCAGTTCTTC. Translated, it gives CASSLTGTSGYEQFF. This sequence joins TRBV9 and TRBJ2-1; 11 positions match TRBD2. CDR3 length: 15 amino acids. Unmatched junction bases numbered 8, after V lost 4 bases and J lost 8 bases. Germline loops: CDR1 SGDLS, CDR2 YYNGEE.

This rearrangement joins TRBV7-7 to TRBJ2-5; 9 nucleotides agree with TRBD1. Trimming at V came to 5 bases and at J to 5 bases, leaving 3 bases not matched to a gene. The CDR3 sequence is 13 residues long. Per the germline V gene, CDR1 is SSHAT and CDR2 is FNYEAQ (reference sequence). The CDR3 reads CASSPGTGETQYF. DNA for the CDR3: TGTGCCAGCAGCCCAGGGACAGGGGAGACCCAGTACTTC. Based on the CDR3 plus reference TRBV7-7 and TRBJ2-5, the full variable domain is GAGVSQSPRYKVTKRGQDVTLRCDPISSHATLYWYQQALGQGPEFLTYFNYEAQPDKSGLPSDRFSAERPEGSISTLTIQRTEQRDSAMYRCASSPGTGETQYFGPGTRLLVL.